These T cell receptor beta chains were read from a single sample in a study of cytomegalovirus exposure and HLA in healthy donors. Clones were sequenced by immunoSEQ multiplex PCR, and TCRdb holds only the in-frame ones, with some missing. The data contain 100,000 or so clones, approximately 85% of them singletons. Source material: PBMCs. The receptor set was obtained from a man younger than 45 in good health and CMV-seronegative. Each CDR3 is given with its conserved first and last residue. D genes are given only for firm matches. Expanded clones are given a class, and other clones once, few, many or no size at all.

-	TRBJ1-2	TRBV5-4	-	TGTGCCAGCAGCCGAGAGGCCGTCTATGGCTACACCTTC	CASSREAVYGYTF
TRBD1	TRBJ2-5	TRBV30	-	TGTGCCTGGTGCCGTGGACAGGGGCAAGAGACCCAGTACTTC	CAWCRGQGQETQYF
-	TRBJ2-1	TRBV13	-	TGTGCCAGCAGCTTAGGGACTGGTGGCAATGAGCAGTTCTTC	CASSLGTGGNEQFF
TRBD1	TRBJ2-3	TRBV5-8	-	TGTGCCAGCAGCCCGGGACAGGGAAGTGGATCTACGCAGTATTTT	CASSPGQGSGSTQYF
-	TRBJ1-2	TRBV6-5	-	TGTGCCAGCTCCTCGAGGACAGTTTTAAACTATGGCTACACCTTC	CASSSRTVLNYGYTF
TRBD1	TRBJ2-7	TRBV9	-	TGTGCCAGCAGCTCCAGGACAGGGACCTACGAGCAGTACTTC	CASSSRTGTYEQYF
TRBD1	TRBJ1-1	TRBV4-1	-	TGCGCCAGCAGCCAAACCCCGGGACAGGGAATGTTTGGAGCTTTCTTT	CASSQTPGQGMFGAFF
TRBD2	TRBJ2-5	TRBV7-9	-	TGTGCCAGCAGCCCCGGGAGGGTACAAGAGACCCAGTACTTC	CASSPGRVQETQYF
TRBD2	TRBJ2-3	TRBV7-3	-	TGTGCCAGCAGCCGGACTAGCGGGGATACGCAGTATTTT	CASSRTSGDTQYF
TRBD2	TRBJ2-1	TRBV25-1	-	TGTGCCAGTAGCGGGGGGGCCGGTTGGTATGAGCAGTTCTTC	CASSGGAGWYEQFF
-	TRBJ2-3	TRBV15	-	TGTGCCACCAGCAGACAGGGAATGGTGACAGATACGCAGTATTTT	CATSRQGMVTDTQYF
-	TRBJ2-2	TRBV2	-	TGTGCCAGCAAAGCCCTTGGTACCGGGGAGCTGTTTTTT	CASKALGTGELFF
-	TRBJ1-4	TRBV11-2	-	TGTGCCAGCAACCCTAAAGGGGCTTGGGATGAAAAACTGTTTTTT	CASNPKGAWDEKLFF
-	TRBJ1-3	TRBV19	-	TGTGCCAGTAGTATGATAACCATCGGGGGTCTCTGGTCTGGAAACACCATATATTTT	CASSMITIGGLWSGNTIYF
TRBD1	TRBJ1-2	TRBV2	-	TGTGCCAGCAGGGTACAGGGACAGAACTATGGCTACACCTTC	CASRVQGQNYGYTF
-	TRBJ2-5	TRBV7-3	-	TGTGCCAGCAGCCCCGGGATGGAGGGAGAGACCCAGTACTTC	CASSPGMEGETQYF
-	TRBJ2-7	TRBV7-8	-	TGTGCCAGCAGCCGCGGCCAGGAGCAGTACTTC	CASSRGQEQYF
-	TRBJ1-3	TRBV30	-	TGTGCCTGGATACCACCAGGATGGGGAAACACCATATATTTT	CAWIPPGWGNTIYF
-	TRBJ2-7	TRBV27	few	TGTGCCAGCAGTGCACTAGGACAGACCTACGAGCAGTACTTC	CASSALGQTYEQYF
-	TRBJ2-5	TRBV30	-	TGTGCCTGGAGTGTTGGTCGAACTAGGCCTTCCCAAGAGACCCAGTACTTC	CAWSVGRTRPSQETQYF
-	TRBJ1-2	TRBV6-1	-	TGTGCCAGCAGTGTAGGGGTGGGAAAGGATGGCTACACCTTC	CASSVGVGKDGYTF
-	TRBJ1-3	TRBV6-6	-	TGTGCCAGCAGCGACACCCTGTCCTCTGGAAACACCATATATTTT	CASSDTLSSGNTIYF
-	TRBJ2-1	TRBV2	-	TGTGCCAGCAGAGGCGGGGGCTTATACAATGAGCAGTTCTTC	CASRGGGLYNEQFF
TRBD1	TRBJ1-5	TRBV5-5	few	TGTGCCAGCAGCGGGGGGACAGGGAGCAATCAGCCCCAGCATTTT	CASSGGTGSNQPQHF
-	TRBJ1-5	TRBV6-1	once	TGTGCCAGCACCCTGGGGCCTAATAGCAATCAGCCCCAGCATTTT	CASTLGPNSNQPQHF
TRBD1	TRBJ2-7	TRBV6-5	-	TGTGCCAGCAGTTACCAGGGACAGACTTTAGAGCAGTACTTC	CASSYQGQTLEQYF
TRBD2	TRBJ2-1	TRBV6-5	once	TGTGCCAGCAGTTACCTCACTAGCGGGGGGGGGAATGAGCAGTTCTTC	CASSYLTSGGGNEQFF
-	TRBJ2-2	TRBV5-1	-	TGCGCCAGCAGCGTCGGGACAAGGAACACCGGGGAGCTGTTTTTT	CASSVGTRNTGELFF
-	TRBJ2-1	TRBV7-9	-	TGTGCCAGCAGCTACAGCTACGATTTTGATGAGCAGTTCTTC	CASSYSYDFDEQFF
TRBD1	TRBJ1-1	TRBV30	-	TGTGCCTGGATGGGACAGCCGAACACTGAAGCTTTCTTT	CAWMGQPNTEAFF
-	TRBJ2-7	TRBV10-1	-	TGCGCCAGCGTGGGAAACAGGAGCTTCAGCTACGAGCAGTACTTC	CASVGNRSFSYEQYF
-	TRBJ1-3	TRBV30	-	TGTGCCTGGAGTGCGGGTGCAGGGACTGGAAACACCATATATTTT	CAWSAGAGTGNTIYF
-	TRBJ1-5	TRBV30	-	TGTGCCTGGGGACTTTCCGGGGCAGGGGGCAATCAGCCCCAGCATTTT	CAWGLSGAGGNQPQHF
-	TRBJ1-1	TRBV9	-	TGTGCCAGCAGCCAACCAGCGGGGGGGGACACTGAAGCTTTCTTT	CASSQPAGGDTEAFF
-	TRBJ1-5	TRBV6-5	-	TGTGCCAGTTCACGGGGGGGGGCTCAGCCCCAGCATTTT	CASSRGGAQPQHF
-	TRBJ1-4	TRBV27	-	TGTGCCAGCAGCCTCAGGGGATCTAATGAAAAACTGTTTTTT	CASSLRGSNEKLFF
-	TRBJ2-3	TRBV6-5	-	TGTGCCAGCAGTTACACAGACACTAGAGATACGCAGTATTTT	CASSYTDTRDTQYF
-	TRBJ2-1	TRBV5-6	-	TGTGCCAGCAGCCGCCCGGTTGATGAGCAGTTCTTC	CASSRPVDEQFF
-	TRBJ2-1	TRBV10-3	-	TGTGCCATCAGTGAGTCAATTTACAGGAACGAGCAGTTCTTC	CAISESIYRNEQFF
TRBD1	TRBJ2-7	TRBV14	-	TGTGCCAGCAGCCAAGCTTACAGGGGCCGGTTTTACGAGCAGTACTTC	CASSQAYRGRFYEQYF
-	TRBJ2-2	TRBV29-1	-	TGCAGCGTGCGGGTCAAGAACACCGGGGAGCTGTTTTTT	CSVRVKNTGELFF
TRBD2	TRBJ2-1	TRBV28	-	TGTGCCAGCGTGCGGGAGGGTATGCCCTATGAGCAGTTCTTC	CASVREGMPYEQFF
-	TRBJ2-5	TRBV6-5	-	TGTGCCAGCTCCTTTAGCAGCCAGGGGGAGACCCAGTACTTC	CASSFSSQGETQYF
TRBD1	TRBJ2-3	TRBV9	-	TGTGCCAGCAGCCAGAGGACAGGGGGCTCCGGGGATACGCAGTATTTT	CASSQRTGGSGDTQYF
-	TRBJ1-2	TRBV19	-	TGTGCCAGTAGTATACTCAGTGAACCTAGTGGCTACACCTTC	CASSILSEPSGYTF
-	TRBJ1-1	TRBV2	-	TGTGCCAGCAGTGAATCCGGGGGCACTGAAGCTTTCTTT	CASSESGGTEAFF
TRBD1	TRBJ1-5	TRBV30	-	TGTGCCTGGACAAAAGGGGGCCCTCTCAATCAGCCCCAGCATTTT	CAWTKGGPLNQPQHF
TRBD2	TRBJ2-5	TRBV11-2	-	TGTGCCAGCAGCTTAGTTGGTCGGGGGGTTAAAGAGACCCAGTACTTC	CASSLVGRGVKETQYF
-	TRBJ2-7	TRBV4-3	-	TGCGCCAGCAGCCAGACAGAAAACTACGAGCAGTACTTC	CASSQTENYEQYF
TRBD1	TRBJ2-1	TRBV7-9	few	TGTGCCACCAGGGGGAGCGGAAACAATGAGCAGTTCTTC	CATRGSGNNEQFF
-	TRBJ1-4	TRBV2	-	TGTGCCGGAGGGGAGGGTGAAAAACTGTTTTTT	CAGGEGEKLFF
TRBD2	TRBJ2-1	TRBV2	-	TGTGCCAGCAGAGTCGCGGGGGGCCGGGGAAATGAGCAGTTCTTC	CASRVAGGRGNEQFF
TRBD1	TRBJ1-5	TRBV7-2	-	TGTGCCAGCAGCTTAGGGGCAGGGGGGACCGGCAATCAGCCCCAGCATTTT	CASSLGAGGTGNQPQHF
TRBD2	TRBJ2-7	TRBV5-1	-	TGCGCCAGCAGCCTGAAACTGCGGGGGGTCGAGCAGTACTTC	CASSLKLRGVEQYF
-	TRBJ2-7	TRBV5-5	-	TGTGCCAGCAGCTTCGTGAGGGAGCAGTACTTC	CASSFVREQYF
TRBD1	TRBJ1-5	TRBV10-3	once	TGTGCCATCGACAGGGCTTGGAGCAATCAGCCCCAGCATTTT	CAIDRAWSNQPQHF
TRBD1	TRBJ2-7	TRBV28	-	TGTGCCAGCAGCCCACAGGGGGGCCACGAGCAGTACTTC	CASSPQGGHEQYF
TRBD1	TRBJ1-1	TRBV10-3	-	TGTGCCATCAGAGTAGACAGGGGAGAGAACACTGAAGCTTTCTTT	CAIRVDRGENTEAFF